These T cell receptor beta chains were read from a single sample in a study of blood T cell repertoires in COVID-19. TCRdb's copy holds only in-frame clones and misses some; the assay was immunoSEQ multiplex PCR. Here the sample spans 150,000 to 200,000 clones, 84% being singletons. Sequencing used peripheral blood. These receptor sequences come from a woman older than 75 with acute or convalescent COVID-19. The CDR3 runs from the conserved cysteine through the conserved F or W. A D gene is named only where the DNA matches it firmly. Size is stated for part of the rows, as once, few or many counts, or as a class when the clone is expanded.

clone size: .; D gene: .; V gene: TRBV5-6; CDR3 length: 16; J gene: TRBJ1-5; CDR3 DNA: TGTGCCAGCAGCTTGTGGGGTCGGGATAGCAATCAGCCCCAGCATTTT; CDR3 protein: CASSLWGRDSNQPQHF
clone size: .; D gene: .; V gene: TRBV5-1; CDR3 length: 14; J gene: TRBJ1-2; CDR3 DNA: TGCGCCAGCAGCTTGGGGGAGGGAATCTCTGGCTACACCTTC; CDR3 protein: CASSLGEGISGYTF
clone size: .; D gene: .; V gene: TRBV30; CDR3 length: 12; J gene: TRBJ2-3; CDR3 DNA: TGTGCCCGAGAGGTTTCTGGAGATACGCAGTATTTT; CDR3 protein: CAREVSGDTQYF
clone size: .; D gene: TRBD1; V gene: TRBV11-3; CDR3 length: 13; J gene: TRBJ1-1; CDR3 DNA: TGTGCCAGCAGCCTCGGACAGGGCACTGAAGCTTTCTTT; CDR3 protein: CASSLGQGTEAFF
clone size: .; D gene: TRBD1; V gene: TRBV6-1; CDR3 length: 14; J gene: TRBJ1-1; CDR3 DNA: TGTGCCAGCAGTGAAAGGACAGGACGGACTGAAGCTTTCTTT; CDR3 protein: CASSERTGRTEAFF
clone size: many; D gene: TRBD2; V gene: TRBV7-9; CDR3 length: 15; J gene: TRBJ2-7; CDR3 DNA: TGTGCCAGCAGCTCCCCCGGGACTAACTCCTACGAGCAGTACTTC; CDR3 protein: CASSSPGTNSYEQYF
clone size: .; D gene: .; V gene: TRBV6-6; CDR3 length: 18; J gene: TRBJ1-3; CDR3 DNA: TGTGCCAGCAGACGAGTTCATGGGGCGGCCCTCTCTGGAAACACCATATATTTT; CDR3 protein: CASRRVHGAALSGNTIYF
clone size: .; D gene: .; V gene: TRBV6-1; CDR3 length: 16; J gene: TRBJ1-2; CDR3 DNA: TGTGCCAGCAGTGAATTTGCGGAGGGATCCCCCTATGGCTACACCTTC; CDR3 protein: CASSEFAEGSPYGYTF
clone size: .; D gene: .; V gene: TRBV5-1; CDR3 length: 16; J gene: TRBJ2-1; CDR3 DNA: TGCGCCAGCAGCTCAACGGGATCCAACTCCTACAATGAGCAGTTCTTC; CDR3 protein: CASSSTGSNSYNEQFF
clone size: .; D gene: .; V gene: TRBV27; CDR3 length: 13; J gene: TRBJ2-3; CDR3 DNA: TGTGCCAGCAGTCCTCGGCGGGGAGATACGCAGTATTTT; CDR3 protein: CASSPRRGDTQYF
clone size: .; D gene: .; V gene: TRBV5-1; CDR3 length: 16; J gene: TRBJ1-2; CDR3 DNA: TGCGCCAGCAGCGCGGTCCTCCAGGGGAACCTGGGGGGCTACACCTTC; CDR3 protein: CASSAVLQGNLGGYTF
clone size: .; D gene: .; V gene: TRBV6-5; CDR3 length: 14; J gene: TRBJ1-1; CDR3 DNA: TGTGCCAGCAGTCCTTTAGGGGAGAACACTGAAGCTTTCTTT; CDR3 protein: CASSPLGENTEAFF
clone size: few; D gene: TRBD2; V gene: TRBV7-9; CDR3 length: 15; J gene: TRBJ2-1; CDR3 DNA: TGTGCCAGCAGTGGGCTAGCGGGGACCTACAATGAGCAGTTCTTC; CDR3 protein: CASSGLAGTYNEQFF
clone size: .; D gene: TRBD1; V gene: TRBV3-1/TRBV3-2; CDR3 length: 14; J gene: TRBJ1-1; CDR3 DNA: TGTGCCAGCAGCCAAGGATACAGGGGGACTGAAGCTTTCTTT; CDR3 protein: CASSQGYRGTEAFF
clone size: .; D gene: .; V gene: TRBV5-1; CDR3 length: 15; J gene: TRBJ1-1; CDR3 DNA: TGCGCCAGCAGCAGGGACACACACATGAACACTGAAGCTTTCTTT; CDR3 protein: CASSRDTHMNTEAFF
clone size: .; D gene: TRBD1; V gene: TRBV19; CDR3 length: 14; J gene: TRBJ2-5; CDR3 DNA: TGTGCCAGTAGTGTGACAGGGGGGCAAGAGACCCAGTACTTC; CDR3 protein: CASSVTGGQETQYF
clone size: .; D gene: TRBD2; V gene: TRBV27; CDR3 length: 14; J gene: TRBJ2-3; CDR3 DNA: TGTGCCAGCAGTTCCCGGGGGGTCACAGATACGCAGTATTTT; CDR3 protein: CASSSRGVTDTQYF
clone size: once; D gene: .; V gene: TRBV19; CDR3 length: 14; J gene: TRBJ1-2; CDR3 DNA: TGTGCCAGTACTCCAACTCCGACAGACTATGGCTACACCTTC; CDR3 protein: CASTPTPTDYGYTF
clone size: .; D gene: .; V gene: TRBV4-2; CDR3 length: 17; J gene: TRBJ1-1; CDR3 DNA: TGTGCCAGCAGCCAATGGGGTTCGAGACAGGTTAACACTGAAGCTTTCTTT; CDR3 protein: CASSQWGSRQVNTEAFF
clone size: .; D gene: .; V gene: TRBV3-1/TRBV3-2; CDR3 length: 14; J gene: TRBJ1-4; CDR3 DNA: TGTGCCAGCAGCCCCACGGGTGGCGTTGAAAAACTGTTTTTT; CDR3 protein: CASSPTGGVEKLFF
clone size: .; D gene: TRBD2; V gene: TRBV4-2; CDR3 length: 16; J gene: TRBJ2-7; CDR3 DNA: TGTGCCAGCAGCCAAGTATCAGCGGGGGGCTACTACGAGCAGTACTTC; CDR3 protein: CASSQVSAGGYYEQYF
clone size: .; D gene: TRBD1; V gene: TRBV5-1; CDR3 length: 15; J gene: TRBJ1-1; CDR3 DNA: TGCGCCAGCAGCTTGGAAGGGACAGTGAACACTGAAGCTTTCTTT; CDR3 protein: CASSLEGTVNTEAFF
clone size: .; D gene: .; V gene: TRBV3-1/TRBV3-2; CDR3 length: 15; J gene: TRBJ1-3; CDR3 DNA: TGTGCCAGCACCCAAACAGGGATCTCTGGAAACACCATATATTTT; CDR3 protein: CASTQTGISGNTIYF
clone size: .; D gene: TRBD2; V gene: TRBV7-2; CDR3 length: 16; J gene: TRBJ2-1; CDR3 DNA: TGTGCCAGCAGCTTATTAGCGGGGAACTCCTACAATGAGCAGTTCTTC; CDR3 protein: CASSLLAGNSYNEQFF
clone size: many; D gene: TRBD2; V gene: TRBV19; CDR3 length: 15; J gene: TRBJ2-5; CDR3 DNA: TGTGCCAGTAGTATTCTAGCGGGAACCCAAGAGACCCAGTACTTC; CDR3 protein: CASSILAGTQETQYF
clone size: .; D gene: .; V gene: TRBV9; CDR3 length: 14; J gene: TRBJ1-3; CDR3 DNA: TGTGCCAGCAGCGACCGCAGGGCTGGAAACACCATATATTTT; CDR3 protein: CASSDRRAGNTIYF
clone size: .; D gene: .; V gene: TRBV7-6; CDR3 length: 16; J gene: TRBJ2-5; CDR3 DNA: TGTGCCAGCAGCCGTCCGCGTCGGCGGGGCCAAGAGACCCAGTACTTC; CDR3 protein: CASSRPRRRGQETQYF
clone size: .; D gene: .; V gene: TRBV28; CDR3 length: 13; J gene: TRBJ2-1; CDR3 DNA: TGTGCCAGCAGTCTTAGCGGTTACAATGAGCAGTTCTTC; CDR3 protein: CASSLSGYNEQFF
clone size: .; D gene: TRBD2; V gene: TRBV19; CDR3 length: 18; J gene: TRBJ2-1; CDR3 DNA: TGTGCCAGTAGTATGCCTAGACTAGCGGGAGGGACCCACAATGAGCAGTTCTTC; CDR3 protein: CASSMPRLAGGTHNEQFF
clone size: .; D gene: .; V gene: TRBV6-5; CDR3 length: 15; J gene: TRBJ1-4; CDR3 DNA: TGTGCCAGCAGAGGTAGGGCGGGAACTAATGAAAAACTGTTTTTT; CDR3 protein: CASRGRAGTNEKLFF
clone size: .; D gene: .; V gene: TRBV2; CDR3 length: 12; J gene: TRBJ2-5; CDR3 DNA: TGTGCCAGCAGAGACAGGAAAGAGACCCAGTACTTC; CDR3 protein: CASRDRKETQYF
clone size: .; D gene: .; V gene: TRBV30; CDR3 length: 14; J gene: TRBJ1-1; CDR3 DNA: TGTGCCTGGAATAAACGGGTGGGGGGAACTGAAGCTTTCTTT; CDR3 protein: CAWNKRVGGTEAFF
clone size: .; D gene: TRBD2; V gene: TRBV24-1; CDR3 length: 16; J gene: TRBJ2-5; CDR3 DNA: TGTGCCACCAGTGACACGGGGGGGCCCGACCGAGAGACCCAGTACTTC; CDR3 protein: CATSDTGGPDRETQYF
clone size: .; D gene: .; V gene: TRBV5-1; CDR3 length: 16; J gene: TRBJ1-2; CDR3 DNA: TGCGCCAGCAGCTTGGGGGGGACACGAACTAACTATGGCTACACCTTC; CDR3 protein: CASSLGGTRTNYGYTF
clone size: .; D gene: .; V gene: TRBV7-8; CDR3 length: 16; J gene: TRBJ1-6; CDR3 DNA: TGTGCCAGCAGCTTGGGACACCCCTCCTATAATTCACCCCTCCACTTT; CDR3 protein: CASSLGHPSYNSPLHF
clone size: .; D gene: .; V gene: TRBV10-2; CDR3 length: 13; J gene: TRBJ1-1; CDR3 DNA: TGCGCCAGCAGTGACCCTGCTATAACTGAAGCTTTCTTT; CDR3 protein: CASSDPAITEAFF
clone size: .; D gene: TRBD1; V gene: TRBV6-6; CDR3 length: 14; J gene: TRBJ2-7; CDR3 DNA: TGTGCCAGCAGTAACCGGGGACAGGGGTACGAGCAGTACTTC; CDR3 protein: CASSNRGQGYEQYF
clone size: once; D gene: TRBD2; V gene: TRBV18; CDR3 length: 16; J gene: TRBJ2-7; CDR3 DNA: TGTGCCAGCTCACCACTTAGCGGGACGGTCTCCTACGAGCAGTACTTC; CDR3 protein: CASSPLSGTVSYEQYF
clone size: .; D gene: .; V gene: TRBV28; CDR3 length: 11; J gene: TRBJ2-1; CDR3 DNA: TGTGCCAGCAGTTTTAGAGGGCGGCAGTTCTTC; CDR3 protein: CASSFRGRQFF
clone size: .; D gene: .; V gene: TRBV9; CDR3 length: 15; J gene: TRBJ1-3; CDR3 DNA: TGTGCCAGCAGCGCCGAGGGATATACTGGAAACACCATATATTTT; CDR3 protein: CASSAEGYTGNTIYF